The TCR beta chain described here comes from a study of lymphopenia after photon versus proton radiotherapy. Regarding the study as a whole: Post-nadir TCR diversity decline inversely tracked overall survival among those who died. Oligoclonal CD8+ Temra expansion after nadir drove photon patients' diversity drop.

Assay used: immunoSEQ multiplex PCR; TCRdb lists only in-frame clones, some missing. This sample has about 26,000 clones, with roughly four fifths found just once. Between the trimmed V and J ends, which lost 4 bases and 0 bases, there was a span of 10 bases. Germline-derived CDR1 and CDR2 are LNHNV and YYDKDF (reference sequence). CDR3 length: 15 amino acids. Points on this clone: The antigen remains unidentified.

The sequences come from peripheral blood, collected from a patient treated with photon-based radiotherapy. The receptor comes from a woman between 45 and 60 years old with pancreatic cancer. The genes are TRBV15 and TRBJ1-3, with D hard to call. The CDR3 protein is CATSKDGSSGNTIYF. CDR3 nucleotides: TGTGCCACCAGCAAGGACGGGAGCTCTGGAAACACCATATATTTT.